A single sample is the source of the 27 T cell receptor beta chains below, sequenced in a study of response to subunit inactivated influenza vaccine. TCRdb processed the RT-PCR reads anew with MiXCR; each CDR3 protein has one entry. This sample has roughly 500,000 distinct CDR3 sequences, with about 25% found just once. Source: CD4+ T cells sorted from PBMCs, taken about 5 days after vaccination. The receptors were gathered from a man aged 50-60 years who received an inactivated influenza vaccine.

This clonotype was counted only a few times. The chain recombines TRBV12-3 or TRBV12-4 with TRBJ1-1; D is unclear. Trimming cost V 2 bases and J 11 bases, with 12 bases left between them. This CDR3 is built from 12 residues. The CDR3 loop reads CASSLTRRWAFF. CDR3 sequence (DNA): TGTGCCAGCAGTTTAACCAGACGATGGGCTTTCTTT.

The V gene is TRBV20-1, the J gene TRBJ2-7; maybe TRBD1 (6 bases). V dropped 4 bases and J dropped 2 bases, with 12 bases sitting between them. Germline V gene sequence: CDR1 DFQATT, CDR2 SNEGSKA (reference sequence). The length of the CDR3 is 13 residues. CDR3 loop: CSAMDSLTYEQYF. CDR3 nucleotide sequence: TGCAGTGCTATGGACAGTCTCACCTACGAGCAGTACTTC.

V is TRBV28 and J is TRBJ1-1, with D unclear. This CDR3 is 14 amino acids long. V lost 7 bases and J 4 bases, leaving 16 bases between the germline ends. The germline V gene encodes CDR1 MDHEN and CDR2 SYDVKM. In nucleotides, the CDR3 is TGTGCCAGCAAGACACCAAGACGGCCCACTGAAGCTTTCTTT. Translation gives CASKTPRRPTEAFF.

The chain is built from TRBV4-1 and TRBJ1-6; D is unclear. Trimming pared 4 bases from V and 7 bases from J, leaving 8 bases between. CDR3 length: 13 residues. The V gene's germline CDR1 is MGHRA and CDR2 YSYEKL. The CDR3 DNA follows: TGCGCCAGCAGCCTCGGACTCAATTCACCCCTCCACTTT. Translation: CASSLGLNSPLHF.

This clonotype has a handful of counts. J is TRBJ2-2 and V is TRBV5-1; D remains ambiguous. The V end lost 7 bases, the J end lost 0 bases, and 16 bases lay between the germline ends. Germline V gives CDR1 SGHRS, CDR2 YFSETQ. This CDR3 region has 16 residues. This chain's CDR3 is CASGLGGNANTGELFF. In DNA, the CDR3 is TGCGCCAGCGGCCTCGGCGGAAACGCGAACACCGGGGAGCTGTTTTTT.

This chain uses TRBV5-1 with TRBJ1-1; 8 bases match TRBD1. V lost 1 base and J lost 3; bases outside the gene matches: 14. Germline V gene lookup returns CDR1 SGHRS and CDR2 YFSETQ. The CDR3 length is 18 residues. The CDR3 nucleotides read TGCGCCAGCAGCTTGATTAAAAGATCCGGACAGGGCTACACTGAAGCTTTCTTT. Translating it yields CASSLIKRSGQGYTEAFF. The entire variable domain, with the rest obtained from reference TRBV5-1 and TRBJ1-1, is as follows: KAGVTQTPRYLIKTRGQQVTLSCSPISGHRSVSWYQQTPGQGLQFLFEYFSETQRNKGNFPGRFSGRQFSNSRSEMNVSTLELGDSALYLCASSLIKRSGQGYTEAFFGQGTRLTVV.

This clonotype was counted a few times. The V and J genes are TRBV5-1 and TRBJ2-7, with 11 nucleotides matching TRBD2. The CDR3 totals 15 residues. J gave up 2 bases and V 2 bases, and 3 bases lay outside the gene matches. CDR1 is SGHRS and CDR2 is YFSETQ in the germline V gene. CDR3 DNA sequence: TGCGCCAGCAGCTTAGAGACTAGCGGGACCTACGAGCAGTACTTC. Amino acids: CASSLETSGTYEQYF.

The J gene is TRBJ2-5, the V gene TRBV20-1; 9 bases match TRBD2. V gave up 5 bases and J gave up 3 bases; unmatched junction bases: 13. The CDR3 is made up of 16 amino acids. In germline, CDR1 is DFQATT, CDR2 SNEGSKA (reference sequence). The CDR3 coding sequence is TGCAGTGCTGAAATTAGCGGGAGTCGGAAGAAAGAGACCCAGTACTTC. It translates to CSAEISGSRKKETQYF.

The J gene is TRBJ1-5, the V gene TRBV29-1, with TRBD1 identical over 8 bases. The CDR3 covers 14 residues. V trimming: 4 bases; J trimming: 2 bases; junction bases outside the gene matches: 4. Germline V gene lookup returns CDR1 SQVTM and CDR2 ANQGSEA. The CDR3 DNA reads TGCAGCGTTGTAGAGACAGGGGGCAATCAGCCCCAGCATTTT. Encoded protein: CSVVETGGNQPQHF.

This clonotype was detected many times. This chain joins TRBV5-5 and TRBJ2-5; the match to TRBD1 covers 9 bases. The trim removed 1 base at V and 4 bases at J, leaving 2 bases unmatched. Germline CDR1 is SGHKS and CDR2 is YYEKEE (reference sequence). This CDR3 is 14 amino acids long. The DNA of the CDR3 is TGTGCCAGCAGCTTGACAGGGGGCAGAGAGACCCAGTACTTC. Translation gives CASSLTGGRETQYF.

This clonotype was seen only a few times. The V call is TRBV28, the J call TRBJ1-2; no firm D call. The V end was cut by 6 bases, the J end by 7 bases, with 9 bases between. CDR1 and CDR2 from the germline V gene are MDHEN and SYDVKM. There are 11 residues in the CDR3. CDR3 sequence reads: CASSRNAGYTF. As DNA, the CDR3 is TGTGCCAGCAGCCGAAATGCTGGCTACACCTTC.

This clonotype was detected a few times. The chain has TRBV5-1 and TRBJ2-5; 9 nucleotides match TRBD1. Trimming cost V 3 bases and J 4 bases; bases outside gene matches: 7. This CDR3 contains 15 residues. Germline-derived CDR1 and CDR2 are SGHRS and YFSETQ. CDR3: CASSWGQGKGETQYF. CDR3 coding DNA: TGCGCCAGCAGCTGGGGACAGGGTAAGGGAGAGACCCAGTACTTC.

The rearrangement joins TRBV3-1 to TRBJ1-2; D gene ambiguous. The V and J ends lost 0 bases and 1 base respectively, with 24 bases between them. This CDR3 region has 20 residues. Germline CDR1 LGHDT, CDR2 YNNKEL (reference sequence). CDR3 sequence reads: CASSQDTVTRLYGFNYGYTF. DNA of the CDR3: TGTGCCAGCAGCCAAGATACCGTTACCCGGCTATATGGATTTAACTATGGCTACACCTTC.

The chain carries TRBV10-3 and TRBJ2-7, with 9 bases that match TRBD2. The CDR3 is made up of 16 amino acids. CDR1 ENHRY and CDR2 SYGVKD come from the germline V gene. Germline trimming cut 7 bases from V and 4 bases from J; bases unmatched to any gene: 14. This chain's CDR3 is CAITPTGTSSLYEQYF. CDR3 sequence (DNA): TGTGCCATCACTCCCACCGGGACTAGCAGCCTATACGAGCAGTACTTC.

This clonotype has ten or more counts. The chain carries TRBV12-3 or TRBV12-4 and TRBJ2-1; D unresolved. V was cut by 6 bases and J by 6 bases, with 9 bases left in between. The CDR3 sequence is 12 residues long. The DNA of the CDR3 is TGTGCCAGCAGGTTGTCTCTCAATGAGCAGTTCTTC. Translated, it gives CASRLSLNEQFF.

There are many counts of this clonotype. The V call is TRBV6-6, the J call TRBJ2-1, with D hard to call. Per the germline V gene, CDR1 is MNHNY and CDR2 is SVGAGI (reference sequence). The CDR3 sequence is 13 residues long. The V and J ends lost 6 bases and 2 bases respectively, with 8 bases between them. The CDR3 here is CASRLIPYNEQFF. Written as DNA, the CDR3 is TGTGCCAGCAGATTAATCCCCTACAATGAGCAGTTCTTC.

This clonotype was counted between two and nine times. V usage is TRBV4-1 and J usage is TRBJ2-2; tentative D call: TRBD1 (5 bases). V was trimmed by 0 bases and J by 1 base, leaving 9 bases between them. The CDR3 runs to 16 residues. The germline gives CDR1 MGHRA, CDR2 YSYEKL. The CDR3 here is CASSQEGRGNTGELFF. CDR3 coding DNA: TGCGCCAGCAGCCAAGAGGGTAGGGGGAACACCGGGGAGCTGTTTTTT.

This clonotype was detected a few times. The V and J genes are TRBV6-1 and TRBJ2-1; TRBD2 is a possible D gene (6 bases). CDR3 size: 16 residues. With 5 bases removed from V and 4 bases from J, the gap between germline ends came to 18 bases. Per the germline V gene, CDR1 is MNHNS and CDR2 is SASEGT. Here the CDR3 reads CASSPRRASVYNEQFF. The DNA for the CDR3 is TGTGCCAGCAGTCCGAGGCGGGCTAGCGTGTACAATGAGCAGTTCTTC.

This clonotype showed up just a few times. The genes are TRBV3-1 and TRBJ2-5; 7 nucleotides match TRBD2. V shed 4 bases and J 1 base; nucleotides not matched to a gene: 6. The germline gives CDR1 LGHDT, CDR2 YNNKEL (reference sequence). CDR3 length: 15 residues. The CDR3 spells CASSRAGPLQETQYF. CDR3 bases: TGTGCCAGCAGCCGAGCGGGGCCACTCCAAGAGACCCAGTACTTC.

This chain connects TRBV4-1 to TRBJ2-3, with 11 bases that match TRBD2. Germline V gene lookup returns CDR1 MGHRA and CDR2 YSYEKL. The CDR3 covers 17 residues. Germline trimming cut 1 base from V and 2 bases from J; bases unmatched to any gene: 5. Here the CDR3 reads CASSQGPSGGTTDTQYF. Here the CDR3 DNA reads TGCGCCAGCAGCCAAGGTCCTAGCGGGGGGACCACAGATACGCAGTATTTT.

This chain joins TRBV20-1 and TRBJ2-7; the D gene is possibly TRBD2 (5 bases). The CDR3 loop spans 14 amino acids. Germline CDR1 reads DFQATT; CDR2 reads SNEGSKA (reference sequence). With 2 bases removed from V and 4 bases from J, the gap between germline ends came to 15 bases. This CDR3 is CSARLSRGWYEQYF. In DNA form, the CDR3 reads TGCAGTGCTAGATTGTCTCGGGGATGGTACGAGCAGTACTTC.

This clonotype was counted a few times. This chain joins TRBV4-1 and TRBJ2-3; 15 nucleotides match TRBD2. Germline CDR1 is MGHRA and CDR2 is YSYEKL. V was pared by 6 bases and J by 2 bases, with 9 bases of the junction left unmatched. This CDR3 spans 18 amino acids. CDR3: CASSHWTSGGVYTDTQYF. The CDR3 DNA is TGCGCCAGCAGTCACTGGACTAGCGGGGGGGTATACACAGATACGCAGTATTTT.

The chain has TRBV12-3 or TRBV12-4 and TRBJ1-4; D remains unclear. The CDR3 has 14 amino acids. Deletions cut 5 bases from V and 1 base from J, with 8 bases between. The CDR3 protein is CASSRLGTNEKLFF. DNA of the CDR3: TGTGCCAGCAGTAGACTTGGAACTAATGAAAAACTGTTTTTT.

This clonotype was seen more than once but under ten times. The chain is built from TRBV12-3 or TRBV12-4 and TRBJ2-1, with 12 bases that match TRBD2. Unmatched junction bases numbered 10, after V lost 6 bases and J lost 10 bases. This CDR3 region has 15 residues. Here the CDR3 reads CASRLSSGGAEEQFF. For the CDR3, the DNA is TGTGCCAGCAGGCTCTCTAGCGGGGGGGCCGAAGAGCAGTTCTTC.

The rearrangement links TRBV15 to TRBJ2-7; D is uncertain. This CDR3 is built from 12 residues. The V end was cut by 0 bases, the J end by 3 bases, with 3 bases between. CDR1 LNHNV and CDR2 YYDKDF come from the germline V gene (reference sequence). As DNA, the CDR3 is TGTGCCACCAGCAGAGACAACTACGAGCAGTACTTC. It is translated as CATSRDNYEQYF.

The chain is built from TRBV12-3 or TRBV12-4 and TRBJ2-1, with 9 bases fitting TRBD2. CDR3 length equals 15 residues. V shed 6 bases and J 8 bases; nucleotides not matched to a gene: 11. The CDR3 protein is CASSPAARGGDEQFF. In DNA, the CDR3 is TGTGCCAGCAGCCCGGCGGCGCGGGGGGGCGATGAGCAGTTCTTC.

The chain joins TRBV12-3 or TRBV12-4 to TRBJ2-3, with 9 bases matching TRBD1. The J segment lost 8 bases and the V segment lost 5 bases, leaving 8 bases of the junction unmatched. The CDR3 loop spans 14 amino acids. CDR3 sequence (DNA): TGTGCCAGCAGTCGAGCCGGGACAGGGATTACGCAGTATTTT. It specifies CASSRAGTGITQYF.